These 2 T cell receptor beta chains were all obtained from the same sample, sequenced in a study of vaccination and CD4 T cells after COVID-19. Noted treatment: approximately 9-day PBMC culture with coronavirus spike peptide pools or control peptides (ViraFEST assay). CD4+ T cells that had been cultured provided DNA sequenced with the Oncomine TCR Beta short-read assay. In TCRdb, the PCR reads were re-called with MiXCR into one record per CDR3 protein. The table lists some 7,700 distinct CDR3 sequences, roughly a fifth of them singletons, with roughly 9.2% in the top ten. Which antigens these TCRs recognize remains unknown. The sample consisted of CD4+ T cells from blood, cultured in vitro, taken after SARS-CoV-2 vaccination. These receptors were obtained from a human donor who had recovered from COVID-19.

In this sample, this clonotype turned up a few times. CDR3: CASSQGQGNIQYF. The CDR3 nucleotides are TGTGCCAGCAGCCAGGGACAGGGAAACATTCAGTACTTC. The V and J genes are TRBV7-2 and TRBJ2-4, with TRBD1 matching 9 bases. V lost 5 bases to trimming and J lost 6 bases; unmatched junction nucleotides: 2. CDR3 length equals 13 residues. The germline gives CDR1 SGHTA, CDR2 FQGNSA.

This clonotype occurred a few times. The CDR3 loop is CASSLYRGSIHEQYF. The CDR3 nucleotides are TGTGCCAGCAGCTTATATCGAGGGAGCATCCACGAGCAGTACTTC. V is TRBV7-6 and J is TRBJ2-7; possibly TRBD2 for D (5 bases). The ends were cut back, 2 bases at V and 5 bases at J, with 16 bases in the middle. Germline V lookup: CDR1 SGHVS, CDR2 FNYEAQ. CDR3 length: 15 residues.